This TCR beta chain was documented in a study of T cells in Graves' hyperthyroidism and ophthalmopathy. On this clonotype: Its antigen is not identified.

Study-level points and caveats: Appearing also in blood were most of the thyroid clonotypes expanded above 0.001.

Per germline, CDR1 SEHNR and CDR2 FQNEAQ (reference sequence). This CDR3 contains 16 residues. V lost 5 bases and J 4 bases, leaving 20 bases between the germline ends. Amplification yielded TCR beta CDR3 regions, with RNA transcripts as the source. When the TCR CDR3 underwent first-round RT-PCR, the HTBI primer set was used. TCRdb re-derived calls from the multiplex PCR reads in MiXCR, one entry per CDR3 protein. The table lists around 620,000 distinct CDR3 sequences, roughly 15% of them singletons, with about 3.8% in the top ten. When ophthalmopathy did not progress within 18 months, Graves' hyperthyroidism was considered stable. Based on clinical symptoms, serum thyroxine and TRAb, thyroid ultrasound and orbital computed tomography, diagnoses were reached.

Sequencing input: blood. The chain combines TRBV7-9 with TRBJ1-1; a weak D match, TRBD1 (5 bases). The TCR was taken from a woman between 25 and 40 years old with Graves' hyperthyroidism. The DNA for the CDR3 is TGTGCCAGCAGCCCAAAGAGCCCTGTGGGGGTCACTGAAGCTTTCTTT. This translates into CASSPKSPVGVTEAFF.